The entry below describes one TCR beta chain. The antigen is undetermined. These data are taken from a study of CD8+CD57+ T cells in acquired aplastic anemia. Study-level information: Sorted CD4+ and CD8+ cell DNA averaged roughly 3.2 ug. Whole-study findings and limits: Patients and controls had CD8+ Simpson's diversity values that were not significantly distinct. Twenty-nine CD8+ CDR3 sequences were shared between patients and controls.

Genomic DNA constituted the template upon which TCR beta VDJ and CDR3 profiling was performed. One entry per CDR3 protein results from TCRdb running MiXCR on the reads. Among 250,000 to 300,000 distinct CDR3 sequences listed, about 56% were seen once. The TCR was taken from a human donor with severe aplastic anemia or a healthy control (not recorded which). The sample consisted of sorted CD4+, CD8+, or CD8+CD57+ T cells (not recorded which) from PBMCs.

In DNA, the CDR3 is TGTGCCACCAGTGATTTGCGGGACAGGGTAGGCAATCAGCCCCAGCATTTT. This encodes CATSDLRDRVGNQPQHF. The V and J genes are TRBV24-1 and TRBJ1-5; 9 bases align to TRBD1. Per the germline V gene, CDR1 is KGHDR and CDR2 is SFDVKD. CDR3 length: 17 residues. The V gene end was trimmed by 0 bases and the J gene end by 2 bases; junction bases not matched to a gene: 4.